The T cell receptor beta chain described here comes from a study of a mutant IDH1 vaccine in newly diagnosed glioma. Looking at the study overall: The initiation of vaccination occurred 4-6 weeks after radiotherapy alone, or with temozolomide cycles.

Produced via immunoSEQ multiplex PCR; TCRdb's table is partial and in-frame only. The profile shows approximately 41,000 clones, 80% to 90% of them singletons. With respect to this clone: Antigen unknown.

The sample's time point: week 23, last vaccination. In every dose of vaccine, 300 ug of mutant IDH1 20-mer peptide was given alongside topical imiquimod. Trimming left V 4 bases short and J 5 bases short, with 13 bases between. The germline V gene has CDR1 MDHEN and CDR2 SYDVKM. The CDR3 has 14 residues. The sequences come from PBMCs, collected from a glioma patient whose treatment included an IDH1 peptide vaccine. V is TRBV28 and J is TRBJ2-3; D possibly corresponds to TRBD1 (6 bases). This clonotype was obtained from a man aged 35 to 55 with glioma. Here the CDR3 DNA reads TGTGCCAGCAGTTCAGGGGTTTCGGGAGATACGCAGTATTTT. The encoded protein is CASSSGVSGDTQYF.